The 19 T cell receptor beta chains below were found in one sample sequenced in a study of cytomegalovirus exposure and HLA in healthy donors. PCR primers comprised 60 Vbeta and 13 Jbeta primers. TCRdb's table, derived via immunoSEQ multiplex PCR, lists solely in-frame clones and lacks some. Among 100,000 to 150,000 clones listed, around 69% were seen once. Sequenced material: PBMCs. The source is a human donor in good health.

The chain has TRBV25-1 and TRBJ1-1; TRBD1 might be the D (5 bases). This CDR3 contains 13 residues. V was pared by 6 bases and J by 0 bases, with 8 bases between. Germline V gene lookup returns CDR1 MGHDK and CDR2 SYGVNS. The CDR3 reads CASRTDMNTEAFF. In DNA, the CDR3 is TGTGCCAGCAGGACGGACATGAACACTGAAGCTTTCTTT.

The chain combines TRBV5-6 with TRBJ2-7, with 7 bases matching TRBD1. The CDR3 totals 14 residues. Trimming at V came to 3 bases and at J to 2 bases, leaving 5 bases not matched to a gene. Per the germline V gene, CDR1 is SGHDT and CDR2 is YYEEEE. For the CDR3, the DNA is TGTGCCAGCAGCTGGACAGGTGATACCTACGAGCAGTACTTC. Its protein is CASSWTGDTYEQYF.

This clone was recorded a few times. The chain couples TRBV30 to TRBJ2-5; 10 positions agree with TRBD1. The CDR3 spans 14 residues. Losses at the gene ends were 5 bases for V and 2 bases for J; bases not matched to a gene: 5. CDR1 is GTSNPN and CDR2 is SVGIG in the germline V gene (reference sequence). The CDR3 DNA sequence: TGTGCCTGGGAGACAGGGGGCTATCAAGAGACCCAGTACTTC. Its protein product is CAWETGGYQETQYF.

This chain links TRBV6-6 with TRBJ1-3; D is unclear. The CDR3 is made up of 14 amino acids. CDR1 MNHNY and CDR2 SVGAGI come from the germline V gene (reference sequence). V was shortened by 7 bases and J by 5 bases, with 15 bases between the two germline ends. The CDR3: CASTNPGVRNTIYF. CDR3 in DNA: TGTGCCAGCACCAATCCGGGTGTGAGAAACACCATATATTTT.

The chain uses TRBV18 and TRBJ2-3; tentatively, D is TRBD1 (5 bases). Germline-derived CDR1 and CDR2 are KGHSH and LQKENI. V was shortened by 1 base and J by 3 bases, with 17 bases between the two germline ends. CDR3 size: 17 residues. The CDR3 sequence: CASSPLFTQGITDTQYF. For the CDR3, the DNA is TGTGCCAGCTCACCACTTTTTACGCAGGGTATTACAGATACGCAGTATTTT.

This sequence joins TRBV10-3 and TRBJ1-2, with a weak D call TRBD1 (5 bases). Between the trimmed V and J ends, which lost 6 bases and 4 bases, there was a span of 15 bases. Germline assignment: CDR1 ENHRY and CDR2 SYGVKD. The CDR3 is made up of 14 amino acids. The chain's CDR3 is CAIRNLQGLYGYTF. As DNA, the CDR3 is TGTGCCATCAGGAATCTCCAGGGTCTCTATGGCTACACCTTC.

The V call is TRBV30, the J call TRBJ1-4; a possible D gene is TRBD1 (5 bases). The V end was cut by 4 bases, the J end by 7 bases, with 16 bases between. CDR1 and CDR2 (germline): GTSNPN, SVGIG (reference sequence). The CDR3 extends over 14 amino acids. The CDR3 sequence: CAWTSDKGIEKLFF. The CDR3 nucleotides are TGTGCCTGGACTTCGGACAAGGGAATTGAAAAACTGTTTTTT.

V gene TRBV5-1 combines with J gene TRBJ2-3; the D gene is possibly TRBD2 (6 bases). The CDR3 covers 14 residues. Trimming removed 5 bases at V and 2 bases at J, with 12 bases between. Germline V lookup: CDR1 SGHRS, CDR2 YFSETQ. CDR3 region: CASRLPGATDTQYF. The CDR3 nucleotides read TGCGCCAGCAGGCTCCCGGGAGCCACAGATACGCAGTATTTT.

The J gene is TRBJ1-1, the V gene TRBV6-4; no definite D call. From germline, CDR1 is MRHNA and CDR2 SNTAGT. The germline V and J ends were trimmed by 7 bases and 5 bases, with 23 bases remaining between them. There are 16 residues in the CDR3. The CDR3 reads CASTRSGRVGSTEAFF. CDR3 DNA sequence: TGTGCCAGCACTCGTAGCGGGAGGGTAGGATCGACTGAAGCTTTCTTT.

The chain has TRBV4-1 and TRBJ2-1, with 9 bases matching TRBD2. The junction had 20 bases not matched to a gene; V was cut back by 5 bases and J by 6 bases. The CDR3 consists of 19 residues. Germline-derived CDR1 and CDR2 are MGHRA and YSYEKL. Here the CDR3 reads CASSSGALAGSRSVNEQFF. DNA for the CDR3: TGCGCCAGCAGCTCCGGGGCCCTAGCGGGGAGTAGGTCGGTCAATGAGCAGTTCTTC.

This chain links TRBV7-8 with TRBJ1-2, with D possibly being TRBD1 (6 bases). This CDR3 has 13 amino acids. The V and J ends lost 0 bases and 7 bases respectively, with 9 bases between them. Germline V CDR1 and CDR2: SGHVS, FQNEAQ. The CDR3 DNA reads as TGTGCCAGCAGCTTAGCAGGGGGGGGTGGCTACACCTTC. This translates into CASSLAGGGGYTF.

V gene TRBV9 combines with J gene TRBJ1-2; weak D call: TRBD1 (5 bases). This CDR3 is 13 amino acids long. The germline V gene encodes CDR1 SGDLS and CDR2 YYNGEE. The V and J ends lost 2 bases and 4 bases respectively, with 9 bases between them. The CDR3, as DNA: TGTGCCAGCAGCGTTTCAGGGTCCTATGGCTACACCTTC. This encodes CASSVSGSYGYTF.

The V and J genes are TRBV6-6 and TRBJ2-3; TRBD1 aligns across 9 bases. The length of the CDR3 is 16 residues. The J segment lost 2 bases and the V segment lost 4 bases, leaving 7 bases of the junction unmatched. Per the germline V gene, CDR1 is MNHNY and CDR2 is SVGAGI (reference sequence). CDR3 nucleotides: TGTGCCAGCAGTTCATGGGACAGGGATTTCACAGATACGCAGTATTTT. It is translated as CASSSWDRDFTDTQYF.

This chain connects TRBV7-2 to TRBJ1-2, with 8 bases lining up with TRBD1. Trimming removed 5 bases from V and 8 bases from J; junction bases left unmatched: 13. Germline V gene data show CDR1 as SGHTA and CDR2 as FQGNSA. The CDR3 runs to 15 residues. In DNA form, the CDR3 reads TGTGCCAGCAGCCTAGAGCCGCAGGGGGCCAGCGGCTACACCTTC. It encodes CASSLEPQGASGYTF.

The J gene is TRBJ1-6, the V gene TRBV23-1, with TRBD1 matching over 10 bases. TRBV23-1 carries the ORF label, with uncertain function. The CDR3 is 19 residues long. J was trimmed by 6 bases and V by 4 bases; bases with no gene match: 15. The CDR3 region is CASSRAGTGVFIGNSPLHF. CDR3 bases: TGCGCCAGCAGTCGCGCCGGGACAGGGGTCTTCATAGGTAATTCACCCCTCCACTTT.

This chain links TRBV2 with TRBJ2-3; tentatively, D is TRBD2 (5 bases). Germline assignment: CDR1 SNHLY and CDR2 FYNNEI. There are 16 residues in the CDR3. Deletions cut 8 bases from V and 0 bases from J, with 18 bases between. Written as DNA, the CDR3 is TGTGCCAGCGAGAGGCACACGGGGTTGAGCACAGATACGCAGTATTTT. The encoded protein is CASERHTGLSTDTQYF.

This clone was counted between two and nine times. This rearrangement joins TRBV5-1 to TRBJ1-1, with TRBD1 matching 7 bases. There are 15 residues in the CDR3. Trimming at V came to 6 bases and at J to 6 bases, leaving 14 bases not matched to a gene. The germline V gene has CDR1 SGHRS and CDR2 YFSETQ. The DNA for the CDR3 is TGCGCCAGCACCCCTCGGACAGGCGGTCTCTCTGAAGCTTTCTTT. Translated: CASTPRTGGLSEAFF.

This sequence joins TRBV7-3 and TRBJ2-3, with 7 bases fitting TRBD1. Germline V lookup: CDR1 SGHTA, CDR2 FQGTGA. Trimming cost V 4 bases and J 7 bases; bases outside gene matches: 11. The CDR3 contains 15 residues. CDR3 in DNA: TGTGCCAGCAGCTGGGACGGGACAGTCGGGAATACGCAGTATTTT. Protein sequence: CASSWDGTVGNTQYF.

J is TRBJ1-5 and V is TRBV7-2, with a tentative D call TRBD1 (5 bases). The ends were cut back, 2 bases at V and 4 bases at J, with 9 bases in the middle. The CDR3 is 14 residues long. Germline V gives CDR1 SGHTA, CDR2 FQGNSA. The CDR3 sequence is CASSLTGWNQPQHF. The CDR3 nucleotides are TGTGCCAGCAGCTTAACAGGCTGGAATCAGCCCCAGCATTTT.